This entry lists 13 T cell receptor beta chains sequenced from one sample in a study of shared clonotypes between healthy human individuals. Produced via immunoSEQ multiplex PCR; TCRdb's table is partial and in-frame only. The table records 2 million to 2.5 million clones, roughly 90% of them present only once. Sequences were obtained from naive CD4+ T cells from PBMCs. Subset noted: CD45RA+ positively selected. These receptor sequences come from a young man in good health. Some clones in this sample may be carry-over from other donors' samples.

This clone has a single count. This sequence joins TRBV9 and TRBJ1-3, with no clear D. Deletions cut 0 bases from V and 0 bases from J, with 4 bases between. CDR1 is SGDLS and CDR2 is YYNGEE in the germline V gene. CDR3 length equals 14 residues. This CDR3 reads CASSVATSGNTIYF. In nucleotides, the CDR3 is TGTGCCAGCAGCGTAGCGACCTCTGGAAACACCATATATTTT.

In this sample, this clone turned up once. This chain joins TRBV29-1 and TRBJ1-1; D unresolved. The CDR3 runs 12 residues. CDR1 is SQVTM and CDR2 is ANQGSEA in the germline V gene. V shed 4 bases and J shed 11 bases, with 17 bases lying between them. Here the CDR3 DNA reads TGCAGCGTTGTTGGACCCCAGGAGAACGCTTTCTTT. Translation gives CSVVGPQENAFF.

The chain joins TRBV10-3 to TRBJ2-2; 11 bases are a match to TRBD2. CDR1 is ENHRY, CDR2 SYGVKD, per germline. J was trimmed by 1 base and V by 4 bases; bases with no gene match: 5. There are 17 residues in the CDR3. Here the CDR3 reads CAISVPGTSGNTGELFF. The CDR3 DNA reads as TGTGCCATCAGTGTTCCGGGGACTAGCGGGAACACCGGGGAGCTGTTTTTT.

With respect to this clone: Different DNA sequences within this sample yield the same CDR3. This chain uses TRBV18 with TRBJ2-3, with D uncertain. Germline CDR1 and CDR2: KGHSH and LQKENI. This CDR3 spans 13 amino acids. V dropped 0 bases and J dropped 1 base, with 2 bases sitting between them. In DNA, the CDR3 is TGTGCCAGCTCACCACCGGGCACAGATACGCAGTATTTT. It codes for CASSPPGTDTQYF.

This clone was recorded only once. This chain uses TRBV9 with TRBJ1-1; D is undetermined. The germline V and J ends were trimmed by 0 bases and 4 bases, with 10 bases remaining between them. The CDR3 totals 14 residues. The germline CDR1 and CDR2 sequences are SGDLS and YYNGEE. DNA of the CDR3: TGTGCCAGCAGCGTAGATGGTGGTAGCACTGAAGCTTTCTTT. Encoded protein: CASSVDGGSTEAFF.

J is TRBJ2-5 and V is TRBV2; tentative D call: TRBD1 (5 bases). The germline V gene has CDR1 SNHLY and CDR2 FYNNEI. V was clipped by 4 bases and J by 4 bases, with 16 bases between them. CDR3 size: 15 residues. CDR3 sequence (DNA): TGTGCCAGCAGTGGAGACAGAGGTTTCATAGAGACCCAGTACTTC. Translation: CASSGDRGFIETQYF.

Comments on this clone: Other nucleotide sequences in the sample specify the same CDR3. V gene TRBV18 combines with J gene TRBJ2-5, with 8 bases that match TRBD1. This CDR3 spans 14 amino acids. V was pared by 4 bases and J by 2 bases, with 3 bases of the junction left unmatched. Germline values: CDR1 KGHSH, CDR2 LQKENI. The CDR3 nucleotides read TGTGCCAGCTCACTTACAGGGGGTCAAGAGACCCAGTACTTC. Its protein is CASSLTGGQETQYF.

Concerning this clone: The same CDR3 also results from other DNA sequences found in this sample. This sequence joins TRBV7-2 and TRBJ2-1; the D gene is possibly TRBD1 (6 bases). V lost 5 bases, J lost 1 base, and 9 bases lay in between. CDR3 length: 14 amino acids. Germline-derived CDR1 and CDR2 are SGHTA and FQGNSA. CDR3 nucleotides: TGTGCCAGCAGCCGAACAGGGTCCTACAATGAGCAGTTCTTC. Its translation is CASSRTGSYNEQFF.

Written as DNA, the CDR3 is TGCAGCAGCCATACGGGCTATGGCTACACCTTC. Translation gives CSSHTGYGYTF. The rearrangement links TRBV29-1 to TRBJ1-2; unclear D gene. Deletions cut 8 bases from V and 4 bases from J, with 11 bases between. This CDR3 comprises 11 residues. From germline, CDR1 is SQVTM and CDR2 ANQGSEA.

This rearrangement joins TRBV4-3 to TRBJ2-1, with TRBD1 as a possible D gene (5 bases). V dropped 3 bases and J dropped 4 bases, with 22 bases sitting between them. Germline CDR1 LGHNA, CDR2 YSLEER. The CDR3 spans 18 residues. For the CDR3, the DNA is TGCGCCAGCAGCCACAACCTACAGGCAAGACTTGTATACAATGAGCAGTTCTTC. Translated: CASSHNLQARLVYNEQFF.

The J gene is TRBJ2-1, the V gene TRBV19; 9 positions match TRBD1. Trimming at V came to 4 bases and at J to 7 bases, leaving 14 bases not matched to a gene. Germline assignment: CDR1 LNHDA and CDR2 SQIVND (reference sequence). The CDR3 runs 17 residues. CDR3 nucleotide sequence: TGTGCCAGTAGTAATTCCGGGACAGGGACCCCCCTGAATGAGCAGTTCTTC. This translates into CASSNSGTGTPLNEQFF.

The V gene is TRBV15, the J gene TRBJ2-4, with a weak D call TRBD2 (6 bases). Trimming stripped 1 base from V and 6 bases from J, with 16 bases between. Germline V CDR1 and CDR2: LNHNV, YYDKDF (reference sequence). The CDR3 extends over 16 amino acids. CDR3 region: CATSRVRSGTLNIQYF. The CDR3 bases are TGTGCCACCAGCAGAGTCCGATCGGGGACTTTAAACATTCAGTACTTC.

The V call is TRBV7-6, the J call TRBJ2-5, with 9 bases matching TRBD2. The CDR3 covers 14 residues. V shed 4 bases, J shed 5 bases, and the junction held 5 bases outside the gene matches. From germline, CDR1 is SGHVS and CDR2 FNYEAQ. The CDR3, as DNA: TGTGCCAGCAGCTCTAGCGGGGAGGGGGAGACCCAGTACTTC. Translated: CASSSSGEGETQYF.